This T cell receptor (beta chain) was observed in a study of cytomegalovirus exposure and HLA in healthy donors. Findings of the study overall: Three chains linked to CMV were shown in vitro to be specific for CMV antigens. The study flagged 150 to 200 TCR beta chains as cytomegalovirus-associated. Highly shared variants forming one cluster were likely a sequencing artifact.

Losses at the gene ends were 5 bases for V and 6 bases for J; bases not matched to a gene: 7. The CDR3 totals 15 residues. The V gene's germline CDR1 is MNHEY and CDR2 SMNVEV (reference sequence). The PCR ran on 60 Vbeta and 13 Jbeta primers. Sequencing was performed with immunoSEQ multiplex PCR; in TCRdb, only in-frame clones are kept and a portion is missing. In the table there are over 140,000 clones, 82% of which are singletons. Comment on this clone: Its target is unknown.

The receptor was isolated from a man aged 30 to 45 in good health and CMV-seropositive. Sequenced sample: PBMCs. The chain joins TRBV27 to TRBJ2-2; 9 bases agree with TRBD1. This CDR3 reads CASSPGQGEAGELFF. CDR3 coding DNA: TGTGCCAGCAGTCCGGGACAGGGTGAGGCCGGGGAGCTGTTTTTT.